Below are 9 T cell receptor beta chains sequenced from a single sample in a study of blood T cell repertoires in COVID-19. The method was immunoSEQ multiplex PCR; TCRdb's version includes in-frame clones alone and lacks a portion of them. The sample has 200,000 to 300,000 clones, about 91% seen once. Sequencing used peripheral blood. The receptors originated from a person under 30 with COVID-19, enrolled during active disease.

The chain couples TRBV28 to TRBJ2-7; TRBD1 agrees at 11 bases. CDR3 length equals 15 residues. The junction had 5 bases not matched to a gene; V was cut back by 6 bases and J by 1 base. Germline lookup yields CDR1 MDHEN and CDR2 SYDVKM. The CDR3 DNA reads as TGTGCCAGCAGCCTTGGACAGGGGGCTTCCTACGAGCAGTACTTC. Amino acid sequence: CASSLGQGASYEQYF.

The chain recombines TRBV7-9 with TRBJ2-7; tentative D call: TRBD2 (5 bases). Trimming took 8 bases from V and 7 from J, leaving 18 bases between them. The CDR3 extends over 13 amino acids. Germline V gives CDR1 SEHNR, CDR2 FQNEAQ (reference sequence). This chain's CDR3 is CASSGPRDSEQYF. DNA for the CDR3: TGTGCCAGCTCCGGGCCCCGGGATAGTGAGCAGTACTTC.

This clone was detected once. V and J are TRBV10-3 and TRBJ2-1; a weak D match, TRBD1 (6 bases). Looked up from germline, CDR1 is ENHRY and CDR2 is SYGVKD. The CDR3 loop spans 19 amino acids. V lost 7 bases, J lost 0 bases, and 25 bases lay in between. CDR3 bases: TGTGCCATCAACACAAGGCCTGGGGGCGTGGGTAGCTCCTACAATGAGCAGTTCTTC. Its protein is CAINTRPGGVGSSYNEQFF.

The chain recombines TRBV9 with TRBJ1-1, with no clear D. The CDR3 covers 13 residues. Germline CDR1 and CDR2: SGDLS and YYNGEE. Trimming left V 0 bases short and J 0 bases short, with 3 bases between. CDR3 DNA: TGTGCCAGCAGCGTAGACATGAACACTGAAGCTTTCTTT. Its protein is CASSVDMNTEAFF. Full variable domain (rest looked up from reference TRBV9 and TRBJ1-1): DSGVTQTPKHLITATGQRVTLRCSPRSGDLSVYWYQQSLDQGLQFLIQYYNGEERAKGNILERFSAQQFPDLHSELNLSSLELGDSALYFCASSVDMNTEAFFGQGTRLTVV.

V and J are TRBV28 and TRBJ1-6; D is undetermined. The CDR3 runs 14 residues. From germline, CDR1 is MDHEN and CDR2 SYDVKM. V was clipped by 6 bases and J by 11 bases, with 17 bases between them. For the CDR3, the DNA is TGTGCCAGCAGCCCGTTTTCAAAGGAGACACCCCTCCACTTT. Translated, it gives CASSPFSKETPLHF.

V and J are TRBV3-1 (or the pseudogene TRBV3-2) and TRBJ2-5; 10 bases match TRBD1. With V trimmed by 1 base and J by 3 bases, 11 bases remained unmatched. The CDR3 is 18 residues long. Germline V gene data show CDR1 as LGHDT and CDR2 as YNNKEL (reference sequence). In nucleotides, the CDR3 is TGTGCCAGCAGCCAAGTAGGCGGGGACAGGGGCCGGGAAGAGACCCAGTACTTC. This codes for CASSQVGGDRGREETQYF.

The CDR3 nucleotides are TGTGCCAGCAGTTTTGGAGGGGCCGATGGGGATACGCAGTATTTT. Residues: CASSFGGADGDTQYF. The chain employs TRBV28 and TRBJ2-3; D possibly corresponds to TRBD2 (6 bases). Between the trimmed V and J ends, which lost 3 bases and 6 bases, there was a span of 16 bases. CDR3 length equals 15 residues. CDR1 and CDR2 from the germline V gene are MDHEN and SYDVKM.

A note on this clone: The junction differs from germline at one of its ends, possibly a read error. The chain couples TRBV10-3 to TRBJ2-7; TRBD1 aligns across 9 bases. CDR1 is ENHRY and CDR2 is SYGVKD in the germline V gene. There are 13 residues in the CDR3. The CDR3 nucleotides read TGTGCCATCAGTGAGTCGACGGGGACAGGGTACGACTTC. Its protein product is CAISESTGTGYDF.

The CDR3 region is CASSWTGGIPDTQYF. The CDR3 DNA is TGTGCCAGCAGCTGGACAGGGGGAATACCCGATACGCAGTATTTT. This chain connects TRBV5-4 to TRBJ2-3, with 10 bases that match TRBD1. CDR3 length: 15 residues. The J segment lost 6 bases and the V segment lost 3 bases, leaving 7 bases of the junction unmatched. CDR1 is SGHNT and CDR2 is YYREEE in the germline V gene (reference sequence).